The 21 T cell receptor beta chains below were found in one sample sequenced in a study of PD-1 blockade in classical Hodgkin lymphoma. Specified time point: cycle 4 day 1 (C4D1), after five to seven weeks of nivolumab. There was relapse after autologous stem cell transplantation in every patient, and there was variation in brentuximab vedotin exposure. The CD8+ T cells came from thawed PBMCs through magnetic negative selection. Method: immunoSEQ multiplex PCR; TCRdb's copy keeps in-frame clones and lacks some. This repertoire shows some 20,000 clones, around 90% found once; its top ten account for 4.5% to 6.5%. This specimen was CD8+ T cells from blood, taken before the fourth cycle of nivolumab. All receptors derive from a human donor with classical Hodgkin lymphoma.

J is TRBJ1-2 and V is TRBV30; D not certain. V was trimmed by 3 bases and J by 5 bases, leaving 13 bases between them. CDR1 and CDR2 from the germline V gene are GTSNPN and SVGIG (reference sequence). This CDR3 is 13 amino acids long. The CDR3: CAWSTAGLYGYTF. Written as DNA, the CDR3 is TGTGCCTGGAGCACCGCTGGCCTATATGGCTACACCTTC.

The CDR3 region has the DNA TGTGCCAGCAGTGTGTCAATAGCGGGAGGGGCCTACGAGCAGTACTTC. It yields the protein CASSVSIAGGAYEQYF. The chain links TRBV27 to TRBJ2-7, with 11 bases matching TRBD2. This CDR3 is built from 16 residues. The V gene's germline CDR1 is MNHEY and CDR2 SMNVEV (reference sequence). Losses at the gene ends were 5 bases for V and 2 bases for J; bases not matched to a gene: 8.

The sample holds one count of this clone. This chain uses TRBV4-1 with TRBJ1-4; D remains ambiguous. CDR3 length: 15 residues. Deletions cut 3 bases from V and 2 bases from J, with 10 bases between. Germline V gene lookup returns CDR1 MGHRA and CDR2 YSYEKL. The CDR3 region is CASSHRSSTNEKLFF. The CDR3 coding sequence is TGCGCCAGCAGCCACCGGTCCAGTACTAATGAAAAACTGTTTTTT.

On this clone: Germline is not matched at one junction end, which may reflect a read error. CDR3 loop: CASSFGQGMDTQYF. CDR3 nucleotide sequence: TGTGCCAGCAGCTTCGGGCAGGGAATGGATACGCAGTATTTT. This chain connects TRBV5-3 to TRBJ2-3; maybe TRBD1 (5 bases). TRBV5-3 is identified as an open reading frame with a role that is uncertain. This CDR3 is built from 14 residues.

The V gene is TRBV27, the J gene TRBJ2-7, with D possibly TRBD1 on 6 matching bases. Germline V gives CDR1 MNHEY, CDR2 SMNVEV (reference sequence). The V gene lost 0 bases and the J gene lost 2 bases, with 14 bases spanning the gap. The CDR3 has 16 residues. In nucleotides, the CDR3 is TGTGCCAGCAGTTTATCGATGGGGGCGCAAGCCTACGAGCAGTACTTC. It yields the protein CASSLSMGAQAYEQYF.

In this sample, this clone turned up a few times. The chain links TRBV30 to TRBJ1-2, with a weak D call TRBD1 (5 bases). The germline V gene has CDR1 GTSNPN and CDR2 SVGIG (reference sequence). V dropped 0 bases and J dropped 7 bases, with 15 bases sitting between them. This CDR3 is built from 14 residues. The CDR3 bases are TGTGCCTGGAGTGTACTTCGGAGGACAAGTGGCTACACCTTC. Residues: CAWSVLRRTSGYTF.

V gene TRBV6-5 combines with J gene TRBJ1-5; the D is unclear. This CDR3 comprises 15 residues. Trimming removed 5 bases at V and 4 bases at J, with 15 bases between. Germline V gene sequence: CDR1 MNHEY, CDR2 SVGAGI. The CDR3 spells CASSVRAWENQPQHF. The CDR3 DNA reads as TGTGCCAGCAGTGTGAGGGCTTGGGAGAATCAGCCCCAGCATTTT.

This rearrangement joins TRBV9 to TRBJ1-2; perhaps TRBD1 as D (6 bases). This CDR3 is 14 amino acids long. The V and J ends lost 4 bases and 4 bases respectively, with 14 bases between them. CDR1 SGDLS and CDR2 YYNGEE come from the germline V gene. CDR3 sequence (DNA): TGTGCCAGCAGCATGAAGGGGGTTCCCTATGGCTACACCTTC. Protein product: CASSMKGVPYGYTF.

This chain joins TRBV27 and TRBJ1-5, with 7 bases lining up with TRBD1. V was pared by 0 bases and J by 7 bases, with 9 bases of the junction left unmatched. The CDR3 is made up of 16 amino acids. Germline V gene data show CDR1 as MNHEY and CDR2 as SMNVEV (reference sequence). The CDR3 sequence: CASSLSLTGVGQPQHF. The CDR3, as DNA: TGTGCCAGCAGTTTATCGCTAACAGGGGTGGGCCAGCCCCAGCATTTT.

The chain carries TRBV28 and TRBJ1-2, with TRBD1 matching over 7 bases. V lost 6 bases, J lost 0 bases, and 4 bases stayed unmatched. Germline V lookup: CDR1 MDHEN, CDR2 SYDVKM. This CDR3 has 14 residues. CDR3 region: CASRWTGPNYGYTF. In nucleotides, the CDR3 is TGTGCCAGCAGGTGGACAGGCCCTAACTATGGCTACACCTTC.

The chain employs TRBV28 and TRBJ2-1; the match to TRBD2 covers 12 bases. The CDR3 runs to 14 residues. Germline V gene data show CDR1 as MDHEN and CDR2 as SYDVKM. With V trimmed by 3 bases and J by 10 bases, 4 bases remained unmatched. This chain's CDR3 is CASSFRLAGEEQFF. The CDR3 DNA is TGTGCCAGCAGTTTTAGACTAGCGGGGGAAGAGCAGTTCTTC.

The gene calls are TRBV10-3 and TRBJ2-7; TRBD2 matches 7 bases. There are 16 residues in the CDR3. J lost 2 bases, V lost 7 bases, and 14 bases had no gene match. Germline CDR1 is ENHRY and CDR2 is SYGVKD. CDR3 residues: CAITESPSGGTYEQYF. CDR3 nucleotide sequence: TGTGCCATCACCGAGTCACCTAGCGGAGGAACCTACGAGCAGTACTTC.

This clone was observed a few times. The rearrangement joins TRBV28 to TRBJ2-1; 7 bases fit TRBD1. The V segment lost 4 bases and the J segment 1 base; nucleotides outside the gene matches: 7. This CDR3 spans 16 amino acids. Germline V gene sequence: CDR1 MDHEN, CDR2 SYDVKM. CDR3: CASSSRRDSSYNEQFF. Written as DNA, the CDR3 is TGTGCCAGCAGTTCACGCCGGGACAGTTCCTACAATGAGCAGTTCTTC. Using reference TRBV28 and TRBJ2-1 for the parts outside the CDR3, the full variable domain is DVKVTQSSRYLVKRTGEKVFLECVQDMDHENMFWYRQDPGLGLRLIYFSYDVKMKEKGDIPEGYSVSREKKERFSLILESASTNQTSMYLCASSSRRDSSYNEQFFGPGTRLTVL.

CDR3 protein: CASGLAGGSYNEQFF. The CDR3 region has the DNA TGCGCCAGCGGACTAGCGGGAGGCTCCTACAATGAGCAGTTCTTC. The chain is built from TRBV5-1 and TRBJ2-1; 14 bases fit TRBD2. CDR1 SGHRS and CDR2 YFSETQ come from the germline V gene. V gave up 7 bases and J gave up 0 bases; unmatched junction bases: 0. This CDR3 region has 15 residues.

This rearrangement joins TRBV28 to TRBJ1-1; D not resolved. Per germline, CDR1 MDHEN and CDR2 SYDVKM. The CDR3 is 13 amino acids. The V gene lost 3 bases and the J gene lost 8 bases, with 13 bases spanning the gap. CDR3 coding DNA: TGTGCCAGCAGTTTGGGGTCGTTCACAGAAGCTTTCTTT. Translating gives CASSLGSFTEAFF.

This clone was found a few times. This chain links TRBV27 with TRBJ2-7; D might be TRBD2 (6 bases). Trimming pared 2 bases from V and 1 base from J, leaving 9 bases between. The germline V gene has CDR1 MNHEY and CDR2 SMNVEV (reference sequence). The CDR3 covers 14 residues. The CDR3 coding sequence is TGTGCCAGCAGTTTAGGCGCGGGATCCTACGAGCAGTACTTC. It translates to CASSLGAGSYEQYF.

The genes are TRBV7-9 and TRBJ1-2, with D tentatively TRBD1 (5 bases). This CDR3 contains 12 residues. V lost 4 bases, J lost 6 bases, and 9 bases lay in between. Germline V gene lookup returns CDR1 SEHNR and CDR2 FQNEAQ (reference sequence). CDR3 nucleotide sequence: TGTGCCAGCAGCTATCCAGGGAATGGCTACACCTTC. This encodes CASSYPGNGYTF.

This chain links TRBV7-9 with TRBJ2-7, with D perhaps TRBD2 (5 bases). The CDR3 length is 15 residues. Trimming shortened V by 1 base and J by 0 bases, and 10 bases separated the two germline ends. The V gene's germline CDR1 is SEHNR and CDR2 FQNEAQ (reference sequence). CDR3 amino acids: CASSLVSESSYEQYF. The CDR3 DNA reads as TGTGCCAGCAGCTTAGTTAGCGAGAGCTCCTACGAGCAGTACTTC.

The rearrangement links TRBV2 to TRBJ2-7; TRBD1 or TRBD2 may be the D gene (6 bases each). CDR3 length: 19 residues. Germline CDR1 SNHLY, CDR2 FYNNEI. V lost 1 base and J lost 3, with 25 bases in between. This CDR3 reads CASSEEGGGTGHRNYEQYF. The CDR3 nucleotides read TGTGCCAGCAGTGAAGAAGGTGGGGGGACGGGACACCGGAACTACGAGCAGTACTTC.

This chain links TRBV7-9 with TRBJ2-2; TRBD1 or TRBD2 may be the D gene (5 bases each). Looked up from germline, CDR1 is SEHNR and CDR2 is FQNEAQ (reference sequence). V was clipped by 4 bases and J by 0 bases, with 18 bases between them. The CDR3 extends over 18 amino acids. CDR3 sequence reads: CASSSPPQGATNTGELFF. CDR3 in DNA: TGTGCCAGCAGCTCCCCCCCTCAGGGAGCTACGAACACCGGGGAGCTGTTTTTT.

This chain joins TRBV28 and TRBJ2-5; 7 nucleotides line up with TRBD1. From germline, CDR1 is MDHEN and CDR2 SYDVKM. Trimming at V came to 7 bases and at J to 5 bases, leaving 10 bases not matched to a gene. The CDR3 is 14 amino acids. Here the CDR3 DNA reads TGTGCCAGCACCCGACAGGGTTCGGTGGAGACCCAGTACTTC. Translating gives CASTRQGSVETQYF.